Following are 21 T cell receptor beta chains from one sample sequenced in a study of beta chain features in type 1 diabetes. The authors reverse transcribed all of the isolated RNA, so sequencing captured expressed TCRB transcripts. The assay was immunoSEQ multiplex PCR, and TCRdb's table has in-frame clones only and misses some. The table has 130,000 to 150,000 clones, roughly 53% seen once. The specimen was Tregs from blood. These receptors originate from a man between 18 and 29 years old in good health.

This clone was seen only a few times. V and J are TRBV18 and TRBJ1-5, with D possibly matching TRBD1 (5 bases). V lost 3 bases and J lost 4, with 13 bases in between. CDR1 and CDR2 from the germline V gene are KGHSH and LQKENI. The CDR3 contains 15 residues. The CDR3 reads CASSPMGGGNQPQHF. The CDR3 DNA follows: TGTGCCAGCTCACCCATGGGGGGGGGTAATCAGCCCCAGCATTTT. Complete variable domain (other parts from reference TRBV18 and TRBJ1-5): NAGVMQNPRHLVRRRGQEARLRCSPMKGHSHVYWYRQLPEEGLKFMVYLQKENIIDESGMPKERFSAEFPKEGPSILRIQQVVRGDSAAYFCASSPMGGGNQPQHFGDGTRLSIL.

In its sample, this clone was seen a few times. The genes are TRBV6-1 and TRBJ2-5; 7 bases fit TRBD1. The J call may be wrong; the DNA end is better matched by TRBJ2-7. This CDR3 is 13 amino acids long. Germline values: CDR1 MNHNS, CDR2 SASEGT. CDR3 region: CASDRDSSYEQYF. CDR3 in DNA: TGTGCCAGTGACCGGGACAGCTCCTACGAGCAGTACTTC.

The chain employs TRBV5-1 and TRBJ2-5, with D possibly matching TRBD2 (5 bases). The CDR3 contains 14 residues. In germline, CDR1 is SGHRS, CDR2 YFSETQ. Trimming shortened V by 4 bases and J by 7 bases, and 17 bases separated the two germline ends. The CDR3 is CASSTPTSEGTQYF. In nucleotides, the CDR3 is TGCGCCAGCAGCACCCCAACTTCAGAGGGGACCCAGTACTTC.

Written as DNA, the CDR3 is TGTGCCAGCAGCTTTGGACAGGGTAGGATAGCACGCGAGCAGTACTTC. Encoded protein: CASSFGQGRIAREQYF. The chain carries TRBV7-2 and TRBJ2-7; 8 bases are a match to TRBD1. CDR1 SGHTA and CDR2 FQGNSA come from the germline V gene. The CDR3 is 16 residues long. J lost 6 bases, V lost 3 bases, and 13 bases had no gene match.

The chain has TRBV10-3 and TRBJ1-5, with D maybe TRBD1 (5 bases). Germline V lookup: CDR1 ENHRY, CDR2 SYGVKD. This CDR3 comprises 13 residues. Trimming removed 4 bases at V and 3 bases at J, with 7 bases between. CDR3 DNA sequence: TGTGCCATCAGTGGACAGCTCAATCAGCCCCAGCATTTT. Translated, it gives CAISGQLNQPQHF.

The V call is TRBV6-5, the J call TRBJ2-7, with a weak D call TRBD1 (6 bases). Germline CDR1 reads MNHEY; CDR2 reads SVGAGI. The V end was cut by 8 bases, the J end by 2 bases, with 13 bases between. The CDR3 has 13 residues. The CDR3 is CASGRDKTYEQYF. CDR3 in DNA: TGTGCCAGCGGCCGGGACAAAACCTACGAGCAGTACTTC.

This clone appeared a few times. The V and J genes are TRBV18 and TRBJ1-5; D not certain. The germline V gene encodes CDR1 KGHSH and CDR2 LQKENI. V lost 2 bases, J lost 4 bases, and 9 bases lay in between. CDR3 length equals 14 residues. CDR3 nucleotides: TGTGCCAGCTCACCAGGGCAGGCTAATCAGCCCCAGCATTTT. The encoded protein is CASSPGQANQPQHF. Supplemented by reference TRBV18 and TRBJ1-5, the full variable domain reads NAGVMQNPRHLVRRRGQEARLRCSPMKGHSHVYWYRQLPEEGLKFMVYLQKENIIDESGMPKERFSAEFPKEGPSILRIQQVVRGDSAAYFCASSPGQANQPQHFGDGTRLSIL.

This clone turned up a few times. The chain links TRBV7-8 to TRBJ2-7; D not certain. CDR1 is SGHVS and CDR2 is FQNEAQ in the germline V gene. The CDR3 length is 13 residues. V shed 2 bases and J shed 4 bases, with 9 bases lying between them. CDR3 residues: CASSLPPGYEQYF. Written as DNA, the CDR3 is TGTGCCAGCAGCTTACCCCCGGGTTACGAGCAGTACTTC.

V is TRBV28 and J is TRBJ2-7; 7 bases map to TRBD1. The germline V gene has CDR1 MDHEN and CDR2 SYDVKM. This CDR3 region has 13 residues. V shed 7 bases, J shed 2 bases, and the junction held 5 bases outside the gene matches. The CDR3 bases are TGTGCCAGCACCAGACAGGGTACCTACGAGCAGTACTTC. Translating it yields CASTRQGTYEQYF.

This chain joins TRBV6-5 and TRBJ1-2, with 8 bases that match TRBD1. Germline CDR1 and CDR2: MNHEY and SVGAGI. V shed 4 bases and J 2 bases; nucleotides not matched to a gene: 6. The CDR3 spans 15 residues. Here the CDR3 reads CASSSEYRGNYGYTF. DNA of the CDR3: TGTGCCAGCAGTTCAGAATACAGGGGGAACTATGGCTACACCTTC.

The chain links TRBV28 to TRBJ1-1; 10 positions match TRBD1. The trim removed 5 bases at V and 1 base at J, leaving 7 bases unmatched. The CDR3 length is 16 residues. Germline CDR1 and CDR2: MDHEN and SYDVKM. CDR3 amino acids: CASSGDRGFRNTEAFF. The CDR3, as DNA: TGTGCCAGCAGTGGGGACAGGGGATTTAGGAACACTGAAGCTTTCTTT. Complete variable domain (other parts from reference TRBV28 and TRBJ1-1): DVKVTQSSRYLVKRTGEKVFLECVQDMDHENMFWYRQDPGLGLRLIYFSYDVKMKEKGDIPEGYSVSREKKERFSLILESASTNQTSMYLCASSGDRGFRNTEAFFGQGTRLTVV.

The V gene is TRBV5-6, the J gene TRBJ2-2; 8 bases fit TRBD1. This CDR3 region has 16 residues. The germline CDR1 and CDR2 sequences are SGHDT and YYEEEE. With V trimmed by 1 base and J by 3 bases, 5 bases remained unmatched. CDR3 sequence reads: CASSLPDRAHTGELFF. The CDR3, as DNA: TGTGCCAGCAGCTTGCCGGACAGGGCGCACACCGGGGAGCTGTTTTTT.

This CDR3 is CASSEPRSYEQYF. The CDR3 coding sequence is TGTGCCAGCAGTGAGCCCAGGTCCTACGAGCAGTACTTC. V usage is TRBV28 and J usage is TRBJ2-5; D not certain. The tail of the sequence fits TRBJ2-7 better, so the J call may be wrong. The length of the CDR3 is 13 residues. Germline lookup yields CDR1 MDHEN and CDR2 SYDVKM.

This clone was recorded a few times. The chain recombines TRBV19 with TRBJ2-7; 9 nucleotides agree with TRBD1. CDR3 size: 14 residues. Trimming took 5 bases from V and 2 from J; bases not matched to a gene: 4. The germline CDR1 and CDR2 sequences are LNHDA and SQIVND (reference sequence). CDR3 coding DNA: TGTGCCAGTAGTCGGGACAGGGAAACCTACGAGCAGTACTTC. It yields the protein CASSRDRETYEQYF.

This clone was observed a few times. The V and J genes are TRBV5-1 and TRBJ2-2; 7 nucleotides agree with TRBD2. The CDR3 contains 15 residues. After removal of 0 bases from V and 2 bases from J, the junction contained 1 base not matched to a gene. The germline CDR1 and CDR2 sequences are SGHRS and YFSETQ. The CDR3 DNA is TGCGCCAGCAGCTTGGCTAGCGGAAACACCGGGGAGCTGTTTTTT. Protein: CASSLASGNTGELFF.

This clone was picked up a small number of times. The chain links TRBV6-1 to TRBJ1-1, with a possible D match to TRBD1 (6 bases). The V end was cut by 7 bases, the J end by 2 bases, with 14 bases between. This CDR3 contains 14 residues. Germline-derived CDR1 and CDR2 are MNHNS and SASEGT. The CDR3, as DNA: TGTGCCAGCATTCGGCGGACAGCAAACACTGAAGCTTTCTTT. Encoded protein: CASIRRTANTEAFF.

The gene calls are TRBV11-2 and TRBJ2-7, with 11 bases lining up with TRBD2. V lost 5 bases to trimming and J lost 4 bases; unmatched junction nucleotides: 7. In germline, CDR1 is SGHAT, CDR2 FQNNGV. The CDR3 is 15 residues long. CDR3 loop: CASSRMGTSGYEQYF. In DNA, the CDR3 is TGTGCCAGCAGCCGCATGGGGACTAGCGGATACGAGCAGTACTTC.

The chain has TRBV4-3 and TRBJ1-4; the D is unclear. Germline lookup yields CDR1 LGHNA and CDR2 YSLEER. The CDR3 is 15 amino acids. V was cut by 3 bases and J by 4 bases, with 12 bases left in between. The CDR3 DNA sequence: TGCGCCAGCAGCCAGGACGGACTCTTTAATGAAAAACTGTTTTTT. This gives the protein CASSQDGLFNEKLFF.

The rearrangement joins TRBV7-3 to TRBJ2-1; D gene uncertain. Trimming removed 7 bases from V and 6 bases from J, with 13 bases in between. CDR3 length: 13 residues. The V gene's germline CDR1 is SGHTA and CDR2 FQGTGA. This CDR3 reads CASKGPRSNEQFF. The CDR3, as DNA: TGTGCCAGCAAAGGTCCCCGGAGCAATGAGCAGTTCTTC.

The rearrangement joins TRBV5-1 to TRBJ2-4; the match to TRBD1 covers 7 bases. There are 17 residues in the CDR3. The germline V gene encodes CDR1 SGHRS and CDR2 YFSETQ. Germline trimming cut 2 bases from V and 1 base from J; bases unmatched to any gene: 9. CDR3: CASSFLTGEMAKNIQYF. CDR3 nucleotides: TGCGCCAGCAGCTTTCTTACAGGGGAGATGGCCAAAAACATTCAGTACTTC.

This rearrangement joins TRBV19 to TRBJ2-7; TRBD2 might be the D (6 bases). Germline V lookup: CDR1 LNHDA, CDR2 SQIVND (reference sequence). The CDR3 sequence is 14 residues long. Between the trimmed V and J ends, which lost 3 bases and 0 bases, there was a span of 9 bases. Here the CDR3 DNA reads TGTGCCAGTAGTATCCAAGCGGGCTCCTACGAGCAGTACTTC. Translation: CASSIQAGSYEQYF.